The present TCR beta chain was sequenced within a study of T cell changes during pregnancy in multiple sclerosis. Trimming took off 1 base at V and 7 bases at J, with 13 bases between the two ends. Per the germline V gene, CDR1 is SGHRS and CDR2 is YFSETQ. The CDR3 has 14 amino acids. Method: immunoSEQ multiplex PCR; TCRdb's copy keeps in-frame clones and lacks some. The sample contains 110,000 or so clones, approximately 93% of which appear only once. The specimen was peripheral blood, collected before pregnancy. The receptor was isolated from a female donor with multiple sclerosis, enrolled in a pregnancy study. The J gene is TRBJ2-3, the V gene TRBV5-1; possible D gene TRBD1, 6 bases. The DNA for the CDR3 is TGCGCCAGCAGCTTGAAGACAGGTCACCATACGCAGTATTTT. Its translation is CASSLKTGHHTQYF.